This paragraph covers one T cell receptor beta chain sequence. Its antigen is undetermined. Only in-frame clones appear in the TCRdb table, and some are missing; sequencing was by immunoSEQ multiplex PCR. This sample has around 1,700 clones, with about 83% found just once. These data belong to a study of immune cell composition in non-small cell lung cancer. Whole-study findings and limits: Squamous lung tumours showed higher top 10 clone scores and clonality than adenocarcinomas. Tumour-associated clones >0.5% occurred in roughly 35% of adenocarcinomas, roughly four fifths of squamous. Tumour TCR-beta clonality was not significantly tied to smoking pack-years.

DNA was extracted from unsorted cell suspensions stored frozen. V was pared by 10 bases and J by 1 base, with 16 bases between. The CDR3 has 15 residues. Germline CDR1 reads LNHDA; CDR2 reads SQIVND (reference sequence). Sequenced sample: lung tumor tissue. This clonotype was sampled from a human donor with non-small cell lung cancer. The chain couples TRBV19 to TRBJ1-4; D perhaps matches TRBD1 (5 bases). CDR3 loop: CATGAGVGTNEKLFF. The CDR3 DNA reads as TGTGCCACTGGAGCGGGGGTTGGAACTAATGAAAAACTGTTTTTT.